A selection of T cell receptor beta chains follows, all from one sample in a study of shared T cell receptors in the human thymus. Clones were read by immunoSEQ multiplex PCR, and TCRdb kept only the in-frame ones, dropping some. The sample yields over 650,000 clones, 70% to 90% seen once. These same records also appear under a second study, on human thymus T cells.

The sequenced sample was thymocytes. Receptors were obtained from a boy under two years old with a congenital heart defect. CDR3s include the opening cysteine and the closing phenylalanine or tryptophan. The order of the fields is V gene, J gene, clone size, D gene, CDR3 DNA, CDR3 protein. The D gene is left open where the match is weak. Size is stated for part of the rows, as once, few or many counts, or as a class when the clone is expanded.

TRBV5-6	TRBJ2-3	once	TRBD2	TGTGCCAGCAGCTTCTCTAGCGGGGGGCCGATCTATACAGATACGCAGTATTTT	CASSFSSGGPIYTDTQYF
TRBV28	TRBJ1-3	-	-	TGTGCCAGCAGTTTATGGTCAGGTCGACCTGGAAACACCATATATTTT	CASSLWSGRPGNTIYF
TRBV7-8	TRBJ1-3	-	-	TGTGCCAGCAGCGAGGACGGGGTCTCTGGAAACACCATATATTTT	CASSEDGVSGNTIYF
TRBV6-5	TRBJ1-2	-	-	TGTGCCAGCAGTTACGGCGGGATATGGAACTATGGCTACACCTTC	CASSYGGIWNYGYTF
TRBV27	TRBJ2-5	-	-	TGTGCCAGCAGTTTTCTAGAGACCCAGTACTTC	CASSFLETQYF
TRBV15	TRBJ1-3	-	-	TGTGCCACCAGCAGGCCCGCGGTCGAGGGAAACACCATATATTTT	CATSRPAVEGNTIYF
TRBV19	TRBJ1-1	once	-	TGTGCCAGTAGCTGGACAGTGGGGATGGTGTTTAAGCCCGGCAGGCCTGAAGCTTTCTTT	CASSWTVGMVFKPGRPEAFF
TRBV27	TRBJ2-3	once	TRBD2	TGTGCCAGCAGATGGGGGCTAGCGGGAGGCACAGATACGCAGTATTTT	CASRWGLAGGTDTQYF
TRBV4-3	TRBJ1-5	-	-	TGCGCCAGCAGCCAAGCTTTGAGTCAGCCCCAGCATTTT	CASSQALSQPQHF
TRBV7-9	TRBJ2-7	-	TRBD2	TGTGCCAGCAGCCGCCTAGCGGACTACGAGCAGTACTTC	CASSRLADYEQYF
TRBV5-4	TRBJ2-3	-	TRBD2	TGTGCCAGCAGCTTGGTACCCTGCCGAGCGGGGGGGATTGGGACAGATACGCAGTATTTT	CASSLVPCRAGGIGTDTQYF
TRBV30	TRBJ2-1	-	TRBD2	TGTGCCTGGAACACTAGCGGGAGGTACAATGAGCAGTTCTTC	CAWNTSGRYNEQFF
TRBV4-2	TRBJ2-7	-	TRBD2	TGTGCCAGCAGCCAAGGGGACTATGCGTACTTC	CASSQGDYAYF
TRBV2	TRBJ1-1	-	-	TGTGCCAGCAGCGCTAGCCTGGTCGCTGAAGCTTTCTTT	CASSASLVAEAFF
TRBV5-6	TRBJ1-4	-	-	TGTGCCAGCAGCTGGAGGGCTCAGCGGCCAAATGAAAAACTGTTTTTT	CASSWRAQRPNEKLFF
TRBV15	TRBJ2-2	-	TRBD2	TGTGCCACCAGCAGAGATACAAGGCTAGCGGGGGGCTTAAACACCGGGGAGCTGTTTTTT	CATSRDTRLAGGLNTGELFF
TRBV19	TRBJ2-7	-	-	TGTGCCAGTAGCAAACAGGGTCCCGCAAGAGCTTACGAGCAGTACTTC	CASSKQGPARAYEQYF
TRBV5-1	TRBJ2-7	-	TRBD2	TGCGCCAGCAGCCTGCTAGCGGTCTCCTACGAGCAGTACTTC	CASSLLAVSYEQYF
TRBV7-8	TRBJ2-7	-	-	TGTGCCAGCAGCTTGAGGAGCGACGAGCAGTACTTC	CASSLRSDEQYF
TRBV7-9	TRBJ1-1	-	-	TGTGCCAGCAGCTTAGGCACAATAAGGGGTATGAACACTGAAGCTTTCTTT	CASSLGTIRGMNTEAFF
TRBV28	TRBJ1-3	-	-	TGTGCCAGCAGTTGGCCCCGGGGGATTGTCAACACCATATATTTT	CASSWPRGIVNTIYF
TRBV30	TRBJ1-4	-	-	TGTGCCTGGAGTGTAAGAGGAGAGCATGAAAAACTGTTTTTT	CAWSVRGEHEKLFF
TRBV25-1	TRBJ2-1	-	TRBD2	TGTGCCAGCAGTGACAGACTAGCTCCCGTCTCCTACAATGAGCAGTTCTTC	CASSDRLAPVSYNEQFF
TRBV15	TRBJ2-5	-	TRBD1	TGTGCCACCAGCAGAGGGGTCGGGACAGGGTTCTGGGGCAAAGAGACCCAGTACTTC	CATSRGVGTGFWGKETQYF
TRBV5-5	TRBJ2-2	-	TRBD1	TGTGCCAGCAGCCATTTTTACAGGGGAGATTCCACCGGGGAGCTGTTTTTT	CASSHFYRGDSTGELFF
TRBV9	TRBJ1-6	-	-	TGTGCCAGCAGCACGGCCAAGACAGGTTATAATTCACCCCTCCACTTT	CASSTAKTGYNSPLHF